A selection of T cell receptor beta chains follows, all from one sample in a study of CD4 T cells in lung cancer. Libraries were prepared by immunoSEQ multiplex PCR; TCRdb keeps only in-frame clonotypes and omits some of them. The table includes about 10,000 clones, around 69% detected once. The sample taken for sequencing was normal lung tissue taken away from the tumor. Receptor source: a man aged 60-69 years with non-small cell lung cancer. The CDR3 runs from the conserved cysteine through the conserved F or W. D genes are given only for firm matches. Expanded clones get a size class; other rows say once, few or many, or leave the size out.

V gene	J gene	D gene	clone size	CDR3 DNA	CDR3 protein
TRBV19	TRBJ2-1	.	.	TGTGCCAGTAGTATCGAGAGGGCCGACAATGAGCAGTTCTTC	CASSIERADNEQFF
TRBV11-2	TRBJ1-5	.	.	TGTGCCAGCAGCTTAGAGGGCAGCGGTAGGCAGCCCCAGCATTTT	CASSLEGSGRQPQHF
TRBV29-1	TRBJ2-3	.	.	TGCAGCGTTGCCAGGGGACAAAACACAGATACGCAGTATTTT	CSVARGQNTDTQYF
TRBV19	TRBJ2-7	.	.	TGTGCCAGTAGTATTGGTTCGGCCTACGAGCAGTACTTC	CASSIGSAYEQYF
TRBV19	TRBJ1-4	.	.	TGTGCCAGTAGTATTGATGGGCGGGCCGGAGAAAAACTGTTTTTT	CASSIDGRAGEKLFF
TRBV7-6	TRBJ2-5	TRBD1	medium-sized	TGTGCCAGCAGCAAGACAGGGGGCTTTGAGACCCAGTACTTC	CASSKTGGFETQYF
TRBV27	TRBJ1-4	TRBD1	.	TGTGCCAGCGGCTATACAGGGGCCGGAAATGAAAAACTGTTTTTT	CASGYTGAGNEKLFF
TRBV6-1	TRBJ2-7	.	.	TGTGCCAGCAGTGCCGGCTTCTCGAGACTTCATTCCTACGAGCAGTACTTC	CASSAGFSRLHSYEQYF
TRBV11-2	TRBJ2-3	.	.	TGTGCCAGCAGCTTCGGAGGTAGTGATACGCAGTATTTT	CASSFGGSDTQYF
TRBV30	TRBJ2-1	TRBD2	.	TGTGCCTTAACGACCCTCGAGACTAGCGGGATATACAATGAGCAGTTCTTC	CALTTLETSGIYNEQFF
TRBV5-1	TRBJ1-3	TRBD1	once	TGCGCCAGCAGCTTGGCAGACAGGGTTTCTGGAAACACCATATATTTT	CASSLADRVSGNTIYF
TRBV6-4	TRBJ2-3	.	.	TGTGCCAGCAGTGACGGTAGCGGTAGCACAGATACGCAGTATTTT	CASSDGSGSTDTQYF
TRBV15	TRBJ2-1	TRBD2	medium-sized	TGTGCCACCAGCAGCCTGGGAGTAGCGGGTAACAATGAGCAGTTCTTC	CATSSLGVAGNNEQFF
TRBV2	TRBJ1-5	TRBD1	few	TGTGCCAGCAGTCACAGGGGAGGGCCCCAGCATTTT	CASSHRGGPQHF
TRBV28	TRBJ1-1	TRBD1	.	TGTGCCAGCAGTTCGCCGGGACAGGGGGCGAACACTGAAGCTTTCTTT	CASSSPGQGANTEAFF
TRBV19	TRBJ2-7	TRBD2	.	TGTGCCAGTAGTATCACCGGACAGCTTAGCGGGAGCTTCTACGAGCAGTACTTC	CASSITGQLSGSFYEQYF
TRBV9	TRBJ2-1	TRBD1	.	TGTGCCAGCAGCGTAGTAGGGACAGGATACAATGAGCAGTTCTTC	CASSVVGTGYNEQFF
TRBV28	TRBJ1-2	TRBD1	.	TGTGCCAGCAGGAGGACAGGGGGCCGCTATGGCTACACCTTC	CASRRTGGRYGYTF
TRBV5-6	TRBJ2-5	.	few	TGTGCCAGCGACCTTATCGGGGGGCTTGGGGAGACCCAGTACTTC	CASDLIGGLGETQYF
TRBV6-4	TRBJ1-2	TRBD1	few	TGTGCCAGCAGCCTCGACAGGGGTTCTTTCGGCTACACCTTC	CASSLDRGSFGYTF
TRBV6-1	TRBJ1-5	.	.	TGTGCCAGCAGTGAAGGAGGTTATAGCAATCAGCCCCAGCATTTT	CASSEGGYSNQPQHF
TRBV5-6	TRBJ1-5	TRBD1	medium-sized	TGTGCCAGCAGCGCGAATGGACAGGGGTCGAGACAGCCCCAGCATTTT	CASSANGQGSRQPQHF
TRBV28	TRBJ2-7	TRBD1	.	TGTGCCAGCAGTCCCAGGACAGGGGAATCCTACGAGCAGTACTTC	CASSPRTGESYEQYF
TRBV5-1	TRBJ2-2	TRBD2	medium-sized	TGCGCCAGCAGCCCCAGACTAGCGGGAGGGTCGAACACCGGGGAGCTGTTTTTT	CASSPRLAGGSNTGELFF
TRBV6-6	TRBJ1-5	.	few	TGTGCCAGCGATATACGGGCGGGTCAGCCCCAGCATTTT	CASDIRAGQPQHF
TRBV6-5	TRBJ2-5	.	.	TGTGCCAGCAGTGTCACGGGCACGGGGTTGGCCCAGTACTTC	CASSVTGTGLAQYF
TRBV29-1	TRBJ2-7	TRBD2	.	TGCAGCGTGGCCGGGACTAGCGGGATGGAAGCATCCTACGAGCAGTACTTC	CSVAGTSGMEASYEQYF
TRBV6-5	TRBJ1-5	.	.	TGTGCCAGCAGTTCCCTCGGCAGGGGTGAACAGCCCCAGCATTTT	CASSSLGRGEQPQHF
TRBV7-9	TRBJ1-1	.	.	TGTGCCAGCAGCGCCCAGGGAGGCGACACTGAAGCTTTCTTT	CASSAQGGDTEAFF
TRBV27	TRBJ2-7	.	few	TGTGCCAGCAGTTTTAAGTATCAGGGAAGGGTCATTGAGCAGTACTTC	CASSFKYQGRVIEQYF
TRBV28	TRBJ2-7	.	.	TGTGCCAGCACCGAGACTATCCAGGACGAGCAGTACTTC	CASTETIQDEQYF
TRBV30	TRBJ2-7	TRBD2	many	TGTGCCTGGACCCTAGCGGGAGTTTACTACGAGCAGTACTTC	CAWTLAGVYYEQYF
TRBV7-7	TRBJ2-1	TRBD2	.	TGTGCCAGCAGCCTGCAAGCGGGAGACGATGAGCAGTTCTTC	CASSLQAGDDEQFF
TRBV28	TRBJ2-7	.	medium-sized	TGTGCCAGCAGTCTACGGACAGTTACCGAGCAGTACTTC	CASSLRTVTEQYF
TRBV5-4	TRBJ1-1	.	.	TGTGCCAGCAGCCAAAGATTCGAGGGCGGCGAAGCTTTCTTT	CASSQRFEGGEAFF
TRBV9	TRBJ2-1	TRBD2	medium-sized	TGTGCCAGCAGCGGTAGCGGGAGTCTTAACAATGAGCAGTTCTTC	CASSGSGSLNNEQFF
TRBV5-6	TRBJ2-7	.	.	TGTGCCAGCAGCTTGGTGGCCACCTACGAGCAGTACTTC	CASSLVATYEQYF
TRBV10-3	TRBJ1-1	.	.	TGTGCCATCAGTGACCCGGGGTTAATGAACACTGAAGCTTTCTTT	CAISDPGLMNTEAFF
TRBV15	TRBJ1-4	TRBD1	.	TGTGCCACCAGCAGCCCGGACAGGGGCAATGAAAAACTGTTTTTT	CATSSPDRGNEKLFF
TRBV5-1	TRBJ2-3	.	.	TGCGCCAGCAGCTTGGTACGTCCTACCGACACAGATACGCAGTATTTT	CASSLVRPTDTDTQYF
TRBV5-4	TRBJ1-1	.	medium-sized	TGTGCCAGCAGCGTACAGGGCTTGAACACTGAAGCTTTCTTT	CASSVQGLNTEAFF
TRBV5-1	TRBJ1-2	TRBD1	few	TGCGCCAGCAGCGAAGCGGGACAGGGGAGCGGCTACACCTTC	CASSEAGQGSGYTF
TRBV27	TRBJ2-7	TRBD2	.	TGTGCCAGCAGTTTGTCAGCAGCGGGGGACTACGAGCAGTACTTC	CASSLSAAGDYEQYF
TRBV5-4	TRBJ2-3	.	few	TGTGCCAGCAGCTTTACCGGGAGAACAGATACGCAGTATTTT	CASSFTGRTDTQYF
TRBV6-1	TRBJ1-2	.	.	TGTGCCAGCAGCGAAACGGGGGACTATGGCTACACCTTC	CASSETGDYGYTF
TRBV29-1	TRBJ2-2	.	.	TGCAGCGTTGAAGGGACTTCGCGCACCGGGGAGCTGTTTTTT	CSVEGTSRTGELFF
TRBV5-1	TRBJ1-1	TRBD1	.	TGCGCCAGCAGCCCCGGGGCAGGGGGCTGGACTGAAGCTTTCTTT	CASSPGAGGWTEAFF
TRBV5-6	TRBJ2-1	.	.	TGTGCCAGCAGCTCGGAGGGAGGAGAGTTCTTC	CASSSEGGEFF
TRBV7-9	TRBJ2-4	.	.	TGTGCCAGCAGCTCAGGGGGGTTAGGCAAAAACATTCAGTACTTC	CASSSGGLGKNIQYF
TRBV7-2	TRBJ1-2	.	.	TGTGCCAGCAGCCGTGAGGCAGGGAGGTATGGCTACACCTTC	CASSREAGRYGYTF
TRBV5-6	TRBJ2-1	.	.	TGTGCCAGCAGCTTATCTCCTACAGGGATTTTGGATGAGCAGTTCTTC	CASSLSPTGILDEQFF
TRBV6-5	TRBJ2-5	TRBD2	few	TGTGCCAGCAGTTTGCTGACTAGCGGGAGCCAAGAGACCCAGTACTTC	CASSLLTSGSQETQYF
TRBV5-4	TRBJ1-1	.	.	TGTGCCAGCAGCATACAGGGTCTTGCGATGACTGAAGCTTTCTTT	CASSIQGLAMTEAFF